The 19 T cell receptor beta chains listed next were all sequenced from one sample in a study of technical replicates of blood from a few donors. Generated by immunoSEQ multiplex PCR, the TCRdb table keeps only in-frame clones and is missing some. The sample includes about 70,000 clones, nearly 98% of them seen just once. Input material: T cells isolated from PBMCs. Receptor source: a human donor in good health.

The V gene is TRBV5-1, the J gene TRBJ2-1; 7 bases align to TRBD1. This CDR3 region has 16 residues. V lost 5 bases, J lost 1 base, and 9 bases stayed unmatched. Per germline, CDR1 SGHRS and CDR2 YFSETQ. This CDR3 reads CASSSRMDRSYNEQFF. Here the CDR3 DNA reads TGCGCCAGCAGTTCTCGGATGGACAGGTCCTACAATGAGCAGTTCTTC. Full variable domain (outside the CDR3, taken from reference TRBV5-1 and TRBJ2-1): KAGVTQTPRYLIKTRGQQVTLSCSPISGHRSVSWYQQTPGQGLQFLFEYFSETQRNKGNFPGRFSGRQFSNSRSEMNVSTLELGDSALYLCASSSRMDRSYNEQFFGPGTRLTVL.

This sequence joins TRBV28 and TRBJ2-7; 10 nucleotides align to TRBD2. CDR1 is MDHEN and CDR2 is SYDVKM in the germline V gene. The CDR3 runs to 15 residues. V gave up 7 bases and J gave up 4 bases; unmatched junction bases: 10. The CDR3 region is CASNISGRSFYEQYF. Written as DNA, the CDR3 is TGTGCCAGCAATATTAGCGGGAGGTCCTTTTACGAGCAGTACTTC.

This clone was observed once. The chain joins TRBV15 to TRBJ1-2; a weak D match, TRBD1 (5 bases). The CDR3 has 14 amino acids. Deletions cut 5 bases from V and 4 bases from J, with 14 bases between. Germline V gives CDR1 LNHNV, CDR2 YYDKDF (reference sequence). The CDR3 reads CATSPREGSYGYTF. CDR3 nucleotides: TGTGCCACCAGCCCCCGGGAGGGGAGCTATGGCTACACCTTC.

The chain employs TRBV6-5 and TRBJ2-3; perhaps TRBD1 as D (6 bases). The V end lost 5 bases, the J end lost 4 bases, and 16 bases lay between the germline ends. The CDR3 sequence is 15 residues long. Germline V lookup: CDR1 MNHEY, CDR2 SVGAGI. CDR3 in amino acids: CASSLISGVADTQYF. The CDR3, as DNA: TGTGCCAGCAGTCTAATTTCAGGGGTAGCAGATACGCAGTATTTT.

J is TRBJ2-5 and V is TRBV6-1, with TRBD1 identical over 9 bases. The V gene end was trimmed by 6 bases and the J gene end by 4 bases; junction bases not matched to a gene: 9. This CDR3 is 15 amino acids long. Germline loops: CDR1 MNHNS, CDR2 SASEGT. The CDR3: CASRGSGQGIETQYF. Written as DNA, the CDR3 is TGTGCCAGCAGGGGTTCGGGACAGGGTATAGAGACCCAGTACTTC.

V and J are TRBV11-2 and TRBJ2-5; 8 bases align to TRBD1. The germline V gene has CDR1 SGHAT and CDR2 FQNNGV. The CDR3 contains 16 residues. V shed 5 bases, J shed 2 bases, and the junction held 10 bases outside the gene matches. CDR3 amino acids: CASSPPRQGLQETQYF. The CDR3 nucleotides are TGTGCCAGCAGCCCTCCGAGACAGGGGCTTCAAGAGACCCAGTACTTC.

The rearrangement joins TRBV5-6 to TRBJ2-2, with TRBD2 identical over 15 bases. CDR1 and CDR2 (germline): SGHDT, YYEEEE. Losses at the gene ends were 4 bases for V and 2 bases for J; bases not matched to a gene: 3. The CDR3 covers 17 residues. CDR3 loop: CASSGTSGRINTGELFF. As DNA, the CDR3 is TGTGCCAGCAGCGGGACTAGCGGGAGGATAAACACCGGGGAGCTGTTTTTT.

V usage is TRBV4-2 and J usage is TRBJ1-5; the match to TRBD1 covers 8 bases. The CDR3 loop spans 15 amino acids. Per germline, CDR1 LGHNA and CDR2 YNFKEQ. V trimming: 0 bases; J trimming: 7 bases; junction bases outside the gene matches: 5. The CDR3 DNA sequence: TGTGCCAGCAGCCAAGATGACAGGGGTGGACAGCCCCAGCATTTT. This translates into CASSQDDRGGQPQHF.

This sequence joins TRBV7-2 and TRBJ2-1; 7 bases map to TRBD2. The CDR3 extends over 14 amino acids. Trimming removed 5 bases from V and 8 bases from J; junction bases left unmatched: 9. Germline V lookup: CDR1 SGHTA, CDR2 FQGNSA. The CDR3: CASSIRDYPDEQFF. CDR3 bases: TGTGCCAGCAGCATCCGGGACTATCCCGATGAGCAGTTCTTC.

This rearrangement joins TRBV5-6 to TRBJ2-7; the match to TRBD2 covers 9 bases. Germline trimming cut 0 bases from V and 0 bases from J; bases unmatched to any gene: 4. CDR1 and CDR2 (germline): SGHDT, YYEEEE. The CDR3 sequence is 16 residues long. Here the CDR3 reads CASSLGSGGSSYEQYF. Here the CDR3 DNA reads TGTGCCAGCAGCTTGGGCAGCGGGGGGAGCTCCTACGAGCAGTACTTC.

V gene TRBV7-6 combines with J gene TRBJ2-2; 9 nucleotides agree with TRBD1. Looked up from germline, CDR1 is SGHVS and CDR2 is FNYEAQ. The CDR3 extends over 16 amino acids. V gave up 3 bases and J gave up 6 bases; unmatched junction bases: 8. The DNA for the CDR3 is TGTGCCAGCAGCTTGGAGGGACAGGGCGAAGCCGGGGAGCTGTTTTTT. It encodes CASSLEGQGEAGELFF.

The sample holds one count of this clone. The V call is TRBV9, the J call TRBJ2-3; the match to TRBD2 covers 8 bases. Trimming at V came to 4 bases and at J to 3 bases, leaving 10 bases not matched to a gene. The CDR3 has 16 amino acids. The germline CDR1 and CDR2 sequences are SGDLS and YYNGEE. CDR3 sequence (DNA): TGTGCCAGCAGCTCCGGGGGGGTTTGGCGGACAGATACGCAGTATTTT. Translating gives CASSSGGVWRTDTQYF.

The CDR3 loop is CASSLVTVAPLEQYF. The CDR3 nucleotides read TGCGCCAGCAGCTTGGTAACCGTAGCCCCTCTCGAGCAGTACTTC. The V and J genes are TRBV5-1 and TRBJ2-7; unclear D gene. Per germline, CDR1 SGHRS and CDR2 YFSETQ. The CDR3 contains 15 residues. Trimming took off 0 bases at V and 6 bases at J, with 16 bases between the two ends.

CDR3 loop: CASSKDRDGTQYF. Here the CDR3 DNA reads TGTGCCAGCAGCAAAGACAGGGATGGGACCCAGTACTTC. The rearrangement joins TRBV28 to TRBJ2-5; 7 nucleotides align to TRBD1. Unmatched junction bases numbered 8, after V lost 6 bases and J lost 7 bases. This CDR3 is 13 amino acids long. CDR1 MDHEN and CDR2 SYDVKM come from the germline V gene. The full variable domain, rest sourced from reference TRBV28 and TRBJ2-5, is DVKVTQSSRYLVKRTGEKVFLECVQDMDHENMFWYRQDPGLGLRLIYFSYDVKMKEKGDIPEGYSVSREKKERFSLILESASTNQTSMYLCASSKDRDGTQYFGPGTRLLVL.

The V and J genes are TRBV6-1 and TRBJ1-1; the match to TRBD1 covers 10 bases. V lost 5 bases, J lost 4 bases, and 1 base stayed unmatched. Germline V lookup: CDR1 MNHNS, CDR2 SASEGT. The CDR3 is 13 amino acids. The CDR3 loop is CASSRTGGTEAFF. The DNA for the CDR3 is TGTGCCAGCAGTAGGACAGGGGGCACTGAAGCTTTCTTT.

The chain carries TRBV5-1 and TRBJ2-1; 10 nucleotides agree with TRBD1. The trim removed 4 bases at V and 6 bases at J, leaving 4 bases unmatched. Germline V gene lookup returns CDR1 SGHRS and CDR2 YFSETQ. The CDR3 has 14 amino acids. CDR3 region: CASSGGQGTNEQFF. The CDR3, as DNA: TGCGCCAGCAGCGGGGGACAGGGGACCAATGAGCAGTTCTTC.

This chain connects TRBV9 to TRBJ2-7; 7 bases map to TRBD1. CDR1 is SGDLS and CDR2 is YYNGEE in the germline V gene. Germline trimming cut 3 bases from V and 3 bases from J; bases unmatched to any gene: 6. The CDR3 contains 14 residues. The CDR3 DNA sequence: TGTGCCAGCAGCGAACTCGACAGGGACTACGAGCAGTACTTC. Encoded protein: CASSELDRDYEQYF.

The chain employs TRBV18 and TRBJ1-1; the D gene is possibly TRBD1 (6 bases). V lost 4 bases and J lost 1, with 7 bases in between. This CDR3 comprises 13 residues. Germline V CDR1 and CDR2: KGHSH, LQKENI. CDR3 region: CASSRDKNTEAFF. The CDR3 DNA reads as TGTGCCAGCTCACGGGACAAGAACACTGAAGCTTTCTTT.

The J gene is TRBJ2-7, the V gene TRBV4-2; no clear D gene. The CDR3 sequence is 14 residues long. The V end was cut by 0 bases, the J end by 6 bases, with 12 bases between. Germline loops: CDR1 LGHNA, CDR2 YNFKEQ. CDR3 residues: CASSQDSSGFEQYF. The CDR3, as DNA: TGTGCCAGCAGCCAAGATTCGTCGGGTTTCGAGCAGTACTTC.